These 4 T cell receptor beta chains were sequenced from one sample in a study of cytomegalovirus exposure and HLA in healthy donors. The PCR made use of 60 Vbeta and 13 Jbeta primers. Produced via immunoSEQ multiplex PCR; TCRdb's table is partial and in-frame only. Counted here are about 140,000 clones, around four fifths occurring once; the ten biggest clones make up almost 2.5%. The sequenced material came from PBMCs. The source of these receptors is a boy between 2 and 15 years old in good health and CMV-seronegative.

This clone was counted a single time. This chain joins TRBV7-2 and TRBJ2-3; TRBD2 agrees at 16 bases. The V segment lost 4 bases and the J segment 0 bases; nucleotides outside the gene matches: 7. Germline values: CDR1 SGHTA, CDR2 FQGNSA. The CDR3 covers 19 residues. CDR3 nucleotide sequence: TGTGCCAGCAGCTCCCCGGGACTAGCGGGGGGGGAGAGCACAGATACGCAGTATTTT. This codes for CASSSPGLAGGESTDTQYF.

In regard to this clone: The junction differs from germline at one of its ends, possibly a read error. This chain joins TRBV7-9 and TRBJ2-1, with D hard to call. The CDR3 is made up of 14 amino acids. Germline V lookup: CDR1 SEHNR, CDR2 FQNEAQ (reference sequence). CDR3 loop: CDSSLIVSYNEQFF. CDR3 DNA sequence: TGTGACAGCAGCTTAATAGTCTCCTACAATGAGCAGTTCTTC.

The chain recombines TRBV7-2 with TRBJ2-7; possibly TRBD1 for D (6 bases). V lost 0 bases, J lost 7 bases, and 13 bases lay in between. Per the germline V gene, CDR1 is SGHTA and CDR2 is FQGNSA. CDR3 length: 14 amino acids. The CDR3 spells CASSLAPRQGEQYF. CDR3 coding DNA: TGTGCCAGCAGCTTAGCCCCCAGGCAGGGGGAGCAGTACTTC.

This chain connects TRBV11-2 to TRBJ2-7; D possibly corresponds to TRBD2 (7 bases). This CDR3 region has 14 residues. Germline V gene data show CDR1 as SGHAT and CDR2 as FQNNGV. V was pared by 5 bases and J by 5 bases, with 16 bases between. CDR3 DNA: TGTGCCAGCAGCCCCCGAGGGGGGGGGAACGAGCAGTACTTC. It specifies CASSPRGGGNEQYF.